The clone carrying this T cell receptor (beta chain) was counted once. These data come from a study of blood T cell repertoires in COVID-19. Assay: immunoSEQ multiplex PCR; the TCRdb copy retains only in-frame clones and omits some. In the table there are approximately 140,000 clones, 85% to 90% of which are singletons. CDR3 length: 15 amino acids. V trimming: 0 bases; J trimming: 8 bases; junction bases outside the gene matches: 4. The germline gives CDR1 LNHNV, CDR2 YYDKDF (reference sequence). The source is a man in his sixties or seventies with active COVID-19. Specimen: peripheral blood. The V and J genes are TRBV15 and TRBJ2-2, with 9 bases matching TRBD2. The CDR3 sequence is CATSRELAGVGELFF. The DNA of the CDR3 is TGTGCCACCAGCAGAGAGTTAGCGGGGGTGGGGGAGCTGTTTTTT. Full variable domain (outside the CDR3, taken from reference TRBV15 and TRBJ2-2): DAMVIQNPRYQVTQFGKPVTLSCSQTLNHNVMYWYQQKSSQAPKLLFHYYDKDFNNEADTPDNFQSRRPNTSFCFLDIRSPGLGDTAMYLCATSRELAGVGELFFGEGSRLTVL.